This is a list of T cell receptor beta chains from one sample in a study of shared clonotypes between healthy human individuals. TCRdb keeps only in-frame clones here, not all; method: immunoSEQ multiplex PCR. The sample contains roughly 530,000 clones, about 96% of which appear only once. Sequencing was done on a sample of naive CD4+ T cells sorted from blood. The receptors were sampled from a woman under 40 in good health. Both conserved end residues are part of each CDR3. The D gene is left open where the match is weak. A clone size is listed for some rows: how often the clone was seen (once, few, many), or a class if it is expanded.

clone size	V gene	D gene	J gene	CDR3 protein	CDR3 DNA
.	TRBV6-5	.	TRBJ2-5	CASSYRARETQYF	TGTGCCAGCAGTTACCGGGCGCGGGAGACCCAGTACTTC
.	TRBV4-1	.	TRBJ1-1	CASSQGQNMNTEAFF	TGCGCCAGCAGCCAGGGACAAAACATGAACACTGAAGCTTTCTTT
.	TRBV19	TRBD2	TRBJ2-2	CASRSSGRAGELFF	TGTGCCAGTAGATCTAGCGGGAGGGCCGGGGAGCTGTTTTTT
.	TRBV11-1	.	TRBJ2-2	CASSFSGDPLSGELFF	TGTGCCAGCAGCTTTTCGGGGGACCCATTATCCGGGGAGCTGTTTTTT
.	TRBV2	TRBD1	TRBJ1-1	CASSGPTRGQSSGAFF	TGTGCCAGCAGTGGCCCGACCAGGGGGCAGTCGAGTGGGGCTTTCTTT
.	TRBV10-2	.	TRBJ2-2	CASAEGISRVTGELFF	TGCGCCAGCGCCGAAGGAATTAGCCGGGTTACCGGGGAGCTGTTTTTT
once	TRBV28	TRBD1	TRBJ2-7	CASSPASGQEGSYEQYF	TGTGCCAGCAGCCCCGCATCCGGACAGGAAGGTTCCTACGAGCAGTACTTC
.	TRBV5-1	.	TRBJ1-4	CASSLGGTNEKLFF	TGCGCCAGCAGCTTGGGGGGGACTAATGAAAAACTGTTTTTT
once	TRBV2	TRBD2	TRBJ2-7	CASRRLAGGDYEQYF	TGTGCCAGCAGAAGACTAGCGGGAGGTGACTACGAGCAGTACTTC
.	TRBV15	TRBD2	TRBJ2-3	CATSRDLEASGRGYTQYF	TGTGCCACCAGCAGAGATTTAGAGGCTAGCGGGAGGGGATATACGCAGTATTTT
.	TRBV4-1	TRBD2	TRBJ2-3	CASSQVLREVVTDTQYF	TGCGCCAGCAGCCAAGTTCTACGGGAGGTAGTCACAGATACGCAGTATTTT
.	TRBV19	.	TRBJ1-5	CASSILQGGQPQHF	TGTGCCAGTAGTATCCTACAGGGCGGTCAGCCCCAGCATTTT
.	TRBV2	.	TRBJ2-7	CASSEQGLGYEQYF	TGTGCCAGCAGTGAACAGGGATTAGGCTACGAGCAGTACTTC
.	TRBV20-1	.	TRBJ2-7	CSVGSGTEQYF	TGCAGTGTTGGATCAGGGACCGAGCAGTACTTC
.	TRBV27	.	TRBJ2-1	CASKKDLPHEQFF	TGTGCCAGCAAGAAGGACTTACCGCATGAGCAGTTCTTC
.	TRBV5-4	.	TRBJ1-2	CASSLAAGFGDYGYTF	TGTGCCAGCAGCTTGGCGGCGGGTTTTGGGGACTATGGCTACACCTTC
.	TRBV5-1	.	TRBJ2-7	CASNVGDNIDEQYF	TGCGCCAGCAATGTAGGGGATAACATAGACGAGCAGTACTTC
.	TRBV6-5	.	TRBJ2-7	CASSPRVRGPSEQYF	TGTGCCAGCAGTCCCCGTGTCAGGGGACCTTCCGAGCAGTACTTC
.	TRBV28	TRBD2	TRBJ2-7	CASSLFGLAGSYEQYF	TGTGCCAGCAGTTTATTCGGCCTAGCGGGATCCTACGAGCAGTACTTC
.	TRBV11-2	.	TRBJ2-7	CASSPGLAGHAGDKYF	TGTGCCAGCAGCCCGGGTCTCGCTGGACACGCTGGTGATAAGTACTTC
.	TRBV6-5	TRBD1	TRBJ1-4	CASSSSGTGREKLFF	TGTGCCAGCAGTTCCTCCGGGACAGGACGCGAAAAACTGTTTTTT
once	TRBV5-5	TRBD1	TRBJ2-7	CASSLGPGQGAYEQYF	TGTGCCAGCAGCTTGGGACCGGGACAGGGGGCTTACGAGCAGTACTTC
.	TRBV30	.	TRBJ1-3	CAWSYGGGGSGNTIYF	TGTGCCTGGAGTTACGGGGGGGGAGGCTCTGGAAACACCATATATTTT
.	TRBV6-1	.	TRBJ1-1	CASRLEGETEAFF	TGTGCCAGCCGCCTCGAAGGAGAAACTGAAGCTTTCTTT
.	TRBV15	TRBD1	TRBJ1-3	CATSREGRGRNTIYF	TGTGCCACCAGCAGAGAGGGCAGGGGGCGAAACACCATATATTTT
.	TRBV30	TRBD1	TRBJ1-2	CAWSYRQGRSGYTF	TGTGCTTGGAGTTACCGACAGGGGCGTTCTGGCTACACCTTC
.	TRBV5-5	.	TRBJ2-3	CASRYTRGTDTQYF	TGTGCCAGCAGATACACCCGGGGAACAGATACGCAGTATTTT
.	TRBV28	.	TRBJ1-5	CASSRGWGNQPQHF	TGTGCCAGCAGTCGGGGGTGGGGCAATCAGCCCCAGCATTTT
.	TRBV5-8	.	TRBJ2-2	CASSRQNQYTGELFF	TGTGCCAGCAGCAGACAGAACCAGTACACCGGGGAGCTGTTTTTT
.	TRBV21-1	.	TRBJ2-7	CASSNPPAGDYEQYF	TGTGCCAGCAGCAACCCCCCGGCCGGGGACTACGAGCAGTACTTC
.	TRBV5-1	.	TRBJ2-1	CASSPPGLGEQFF	TGCGCCAGCAGCCCCCCAGGGTTGGGTGAGCAGTTCTTC
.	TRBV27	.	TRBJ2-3	CASSLPGRRGTDTQYF	TGTGCCAGCAGTTTGCCCGGCCGGAGGGGGACAGATACGCAGTATTTT
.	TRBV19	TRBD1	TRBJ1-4	CASSIDVGQGAEKLFF	TGTGCCAGTAGTATAGATGTCGGACAGGGGGCTGAAAAACTGTTTTTT
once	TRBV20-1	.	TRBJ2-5	CSATIQETQYF	TGCAGTGCTACAATCCAAGAGACCCAGTACTTC
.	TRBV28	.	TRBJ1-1	CASSFENTEAFF	TGTGCCAGCAGTTTCGAGAACACTGAAGCTTTCTTT
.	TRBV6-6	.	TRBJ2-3	CASRLAVSTDTQYF	TGTGCCAGCAGATTAGCGGTTAGCACAGATACGCAGTATTTT
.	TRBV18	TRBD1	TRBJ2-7	CASSQLGQGIEQYF	TGTGCCAGCTCACAGTTGGGACAGGGGATCGAGCAGTACTTC
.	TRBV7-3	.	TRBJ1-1	CASSSKGGTEAFF	TGTGCCAGCAGCTCCAAGGGGGGCACTGAAGCTTTCTTT
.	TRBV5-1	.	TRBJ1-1	CASEPTGPPSTEAFF	TGCGCCAGCGAACCAACGGGACCGCCGAGCACTGAAGCTTTCTTT
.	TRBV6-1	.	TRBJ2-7	CASRETGSYEQYF	TGTGCCAGCAGGGAGACAGGCTCCTACGAGCAGTACTTC
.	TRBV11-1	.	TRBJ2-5	CASSLFEGRTQYF	TGTGCCAGCAGCTTATTTGAGGGTAGGACCCAGTACTTC
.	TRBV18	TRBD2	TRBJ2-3	CASSPQGRDTDTQYF	TGTGCCAGCTCACCACAGGGGAGGGACACAGATACGCAGTATTTT
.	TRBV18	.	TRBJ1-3	CASSPDTNSGNTIYF	TGTGCCAGCTCACCAGACACGAACTCTGGAAACACCATATATTTT
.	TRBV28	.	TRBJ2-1	CASSFSFGEQFF	TGTGCCAGCAGTTTTAGTTTCGGTGAGCAGTTCTTC
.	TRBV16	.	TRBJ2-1	CASSQGLGSYNEQFF	TGTGCCAGCAGCCAGGGACTGGGTTCCTACAATGAGCAGTTCTTC
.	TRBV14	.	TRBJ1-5	CASSPLLRGDFYSNQPQHF	TGTGCCAGCAGCCCATTATTGCGGGGGGATTTCTATAGCAATCAGCCCCAGCATTTT
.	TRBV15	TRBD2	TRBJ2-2	CATSRPPGRADTGELFF	TGTGCCACCAGCAGACCTCCCGGGAGGGCCGACACCGGGGAGCTGTTTTTT
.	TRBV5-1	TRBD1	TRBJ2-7	CASSSTGADYEQYF	TGCGCCAGCAGCTCGACAGGGGCCGATTACGAGCAGTACTTC
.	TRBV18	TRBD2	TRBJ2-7	CASSPSLAGEDEQYF	TGTGCCAGCTCACCATCACTAGCGGGAGAGGACGAGCAGTACTTC
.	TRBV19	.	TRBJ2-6	CASSRGGLAGANVLTF	TGTGCCAGTAGTAGGGGGGGCCTTGCTGGGGCCAACGTCCTGACTTTC
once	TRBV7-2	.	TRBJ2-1	CASSLGKGLASYNEQFF	TGTGCCAGCAGCTTAGGTAAGGGTCTAGCTTCCTACAATGAGCAGTTCTTC
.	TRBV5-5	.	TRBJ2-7	CASIPTPQGGEQYF	TGTGCCAGCATCCCAACCCCTCAGGGTGGCGAGCAGTACTTC
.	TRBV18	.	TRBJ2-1	CASSPWTGTQFF	TGTGCCAGCTCACCATGGACGGGAACGCAGTTCTTC
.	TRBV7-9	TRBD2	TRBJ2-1	CASSLSGTILDEQFF	TGTGCCAGCAGCTTATCAGGGACTATCCTCGATGAGCAGTTCTTC
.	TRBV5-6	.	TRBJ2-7	CASTRVGRGLEQYF	TGTGCCAGCACCCGAGTCGGCAGGGGTCTCGAGCAGTACTTC
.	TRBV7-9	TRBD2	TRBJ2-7	CASSLLAGFHEQYF	TGTGCCAGCAGCTTACTAGCGGGATTCCACGAGCAGTACTTC